This is a list of T cell receptor beta chains from one sample in a study of vaccination and CD4 T cells after COVID-19. Their target antigens are unknown. TCRdb passed the PCR reads through MiXCR, listing each CDR3 protein once. The sample records under 15,000 distinct CDR3 sequences, over 40% being singletons. The sequencing input was CD4+ T cells from blood, cultured in vitro. The source of these receptors is a human donor who had recovered from COVID-19. The CDR3 runs from the conserved cysteine through the conserved F or W. Fields, in order: CDR3 DNA, CDR3 protein, D gene, J gene, clone size, V gene. A D gene is named only where the DNA matches it firmly. A clone size is listed for some rows: how often the clone was seen (once, few, many), or a class if it is expanded.

CDR3nt: TGTGCCAGCAGCAAGTACAGGGGATATCAGCCCCAGCATTTT; CDR3aa: CASSKYRGYQPQHF; d_gene: TRBD1; j_gene: TRBJ1-5; abundance: .; v_gene: TRBV9
CDR3nt: TGTGCCAGCAGCTTAGGAGGCGGTGGAGACACTGAAGCTTTCTTT; CDR3aa: CASSLGGGGDTEAFF; d_gene: .; j_gene: TRBJ1-1; abundance: .; v_gene: TRBV7-2
CDR3nt: TGTGCCAGCAGTGGGGCCGGGACAGGGACAAGTGGATCTCGGAACACCTTC; CDR3aa: CASSGAGTGTSGSRNTF; d_gene: TRBD1; j_gene: TRBJ1-2; abundance: .; v_gene: TRBV25-1
CDR3nt: TGTGCCAGCAGTTCCCCCGAGGGAGGGCCTAATACGCAGTATTTT; CDR3aa: CASSSPEGGPNTQYF; d_gene: TRBD2; j_gene: TRBJ2-3; abundance: few; v_gene: TRBV28
CDR3nt: TGCAGTGCTTTTAAACCGACAGGCTCTGGAAACACCATATATTTT; CDR3aa: CSAFKPTGSGNTIYF; d_gene: .; j_gene: TRBJ1-3; abundance: few; v_gene: TRBV20-1
CDR3nt: TGCGCCAGCAGCCAAGATGGAGCAGGGGGGACTCAGCCCCAGCATTTT; CDR3aa: CASSQDGAGGTQPQHF; d_gene: TRBD1; j_gene: TRBJ1-5; abundance: .; v_gene: TRBV4-1
CDR3nt: TGTGCCAGCAGCTTAGAACCACTAGCGGGGGGAGTAGGCGGGACGCAGTATTTT; CDR3aa: CASSLEPLAGGVGGTQYF; d_gene: TRBD2; j_gene: TRBJ2-3; abundance: medium-sized; v_gene: TRBV7-2
CDR3nt: TGTGCCACCAGCAGACCCGGAGGTCACTACGAGCAGTACTTC; CDR3aa: CATSRPGGHYEQYF; d_gene: .; j_gene: TRBJ2-7; abundance: few; v_gene: TRBV15
CDR3nt: TGTGCCAGCAGTGAAGCGTTATACAGGGTTGATCTCTTC; CDR3aa: CASSEALYRVDLF; d_gene: .; j_gene: TRBJ2-7; abundance: .; v_gene: TRBV6-1
CDR3nt: TGTGCCAGTAGCCCGTACGGGGGGAACACTGAAGCTTTCTTT; CDR3aa: CASSPYGGNTEAFF; d_gene: .; j_gene: TRBJ1-1; abundance: .; v_gene: TRBV19
CDR3nt: TGTGCCAGCAGCAGTTACAGGGGAGGGGACACTGAAGCTTTCTTT; CDR3aa: CASSSYRGGDTEAFF; d_gene: TRBD1; j_gene: TRBJ1-1; abundance: few; v_gene: TRBV7-8
CDR3nt: TGTGCTAGTGGCTGGGCCCCTAGCAATCAGCCCCAGCATTTT; CDR3aa: CASGWAPSNQPQHF; d_gene: .; j_gene: TRBJ1-5; abundance: .; v_gene: TRBV12-5
CDR3nt: TGCAGTGCTAGAGTGGGACTAGCGGGAGTACACAATGAGCAGTTCTTC; CDR3aa: CSARVGLAGVHNEQFF; d_gene: TRBD2; j_gene: TRBJ2-1; abundance: .; v_gene: TRBV20-1
CDR3nt: TGTGCCAGCAGTTTTGTACGGGACTTACAAGATACGCAGTATTTT; CDR3aa: CASSFVRDLQDTQYF; d_gene: .; j_gene: TRBJ2-3; abundance: .; v_gene: TRBV12-3/TRBV12-4
CDR3nt: TGTGCCAGCACCTTCCAGGTTACCGGGGAGCTGTTTTTT; CDR3aa: CASTFQVTGELFF; d_gene: .; j_gene: TRBJ2-2; abundance: .; v_gene: TRBV11-2
CDR3nt: TGTGCCTCCCCACCGGCACAGTCGAACACCGGGGAGCTGTTTTTT; CDR3aa: CASPPAQSNTGELFF; d_gene: .; j_gene: TRBJ2-2; abundance: .; v_gene: TRBV30
CDR3nt: TGCAGTGCTAGAGGGGGGGGACAAAACACTGAAGCTTTCTTT; CDR3aa: CSARGGGQNTEAFF; d_gene: .; j_gene: TRBJ1-1; abundance: few; v_gene: TRBV20-1
CDR3nt: TGCGCCAGCAGCTTGGGGGGGATCGGTTCACCCCTCCACTTT; CDR3aa: CASSLGGIGSPLHF; d_gene: .; j_gene: TRBJ1-6; abundance: once; v_gene: TRBV5-1
CDR3nt: TGTGCCAGCAGTTACAGGGACAACTATGGCTACACCTTC; CDR3aa: CASSYRDNYGYTF; d_gene: .; j_gene: TRBJ1-2; abundance: .; v_gene: TRBV6-5
CDR3nt: TGCGCCAGCAGTCAAACCCTCTGCCAGGGAGAAGAGACCCAGTACTTC; CDR3aa: CASSQTLCQGEETQYF; d_gene: .; j_gene: TRBJ2-5; abundance: .; v_gene: TRBV23-1
CDR3nt: TGTGCCAGCTCACCATCGGCTGCAGGGGGAGGAACTGAAGCTTTCTTT; CDR3aa: CASSPSAAGGGTEAFF; d_gene: TRBD1; j_gene: TRBJ1-1; abundance: .; v_gene: TRBV18
CDR3nt: TGCAGTGCACCGGAGGGGGAGCCTTTCCAAGAGACCCAGTACTTC; CDR3aa: CSAPEGEPFQETQYF; d_gene: .; j_gene: TRBJ2-5; abundance: .; v_gene: TRBV20-1
CDR3nt: TGTGCCAGCAATCTACAGGGGGCATGGTATGGCTACACCTTC; CDR3aa: CASNLQGAWYGYTF; d_gene: TRBD1; j_gene: TRBJ1-2; abundance: few; v_gene: TRBV6-1
CDR3nt: TGCGCCAGCAGCCACCCCGGACGCAGCTCTGGAAACACCATATATTTT; CDR3aa: CASSHPGRSSGNTIYF; d_gene: .; j_gene: TRBJ1-3; abundance: .; v_gene: TRBV4-1
CDR3nt: TGTGCCACCAGCAGAGAGGGACAGAACTATGGCTACACCTTC; CDR3aa: CATSREGQNYGYTF; d_gene: TRBD1; j_gene: TRBJ1-2; abundance: .; v_gene: TRBV15
CDR3nt: TGTGCCAGCAGTGAATCGGGGGGGTCTGGGGCCAACGTCCTGACTTTC; CDR3aa: CASSESGGSGANVLTF; d_gene: TRBD2; j_gene: TRBJ2-6; abundance: .; v_gene: TRBV6-1
CDR3nt: TGTGCCAGCACCGAGGACAGGGTGAACACTGAAGCTTTCTTT; CDR3aa: CASTEDRVNTEAFF; d_gene: TRBD1; j_gene: TRBJ1-1; abundance: few; v_gene: TRBV6-1
CDR3nt: TGTGCCAGCAGCTTAATAGGTACCGATGGCTACACCTTC; CDR3aa: CASSLIGTDGYTF; d_gene: .; j_gene: TRBJ1-2; abundance: medium-sized; v_gene: TRBV7-2
CDR3nt: TGTGCCTGGAATCTGGGCTCCTACGAGCAGTACTTC; CDR3aa: CAWNLGSYEQYF; d_gene: .; j_gene: TRBJ2-7; abundance: .; v_gene: TRBV30
CDR3nt: TGTGCCAGCAGTGGGCTGGACGGAGGTTCACCCCTCCACTTT; CDR3aa: CASSGLDGGSPLHF; d_gene: .; j_gene: TRBJ1-6; abundance: few; v_gene: TRBV27
CDR3nt: TGTGCCAGCAGCTTAGGGCCCCCCTACGAGCAGTACTTC; CDR3aa: CASSLGPPYEQYF; d_gene: .; j_gene: TRBJ2-7; abundance: .; v_gene: TRBV11-2
CDR3nt: TGCAGCGTTGGGCAGCGGGGAGAGACCCAGTACTTC; CDR3aa: CSVGQRGETQYF; d_gene: TRBD2; j_gene: TRBJ2-5; abundance: .; v_gene: TRBV29-1
CDR3nt: TGTGCCAGCAGCTTGAGTCCGGGGAACACTGAAGCTTTCTTT; CDR3aa: CASSLSPGNTEAFF; d_gene: .; j_gene: TRBJ1-1; abundance: few; v_gene: TRBV7-2
CDR3nt: TGTGCCAGCAGCCCATGGACAGGACAGGATGGCTACACCTTC; CDR3aa: CASSPWTGQDGYTF; d_gene: TRBD1; j_gene: TRBJ1-2; abundance: .; v_gene: TRBV11-1
CDR3nt: TGTGCCAGTAGTATTGTTAGTGGCTCTGGCTACACCTTC; CDR3aa: CASSIVSGSGYTF; d_gene: .; j_gene: TRBJ1-2; abundance: few; v_gene: TRBV19
CDR3nt: TGTGCCAGCAGTTTCACGGGGGGATTTACCAATGAGCAGTTCTTC; CDR3aa: CASSFTGGFTNEQFF; d_gene: TRBD2; j_gene: TRBJ2-1; abundance: once; v_gene: TRBV12-3/TRBV12-4
CDR3nt: TGTGCCAGCAGTCAGCCCCGACTAGCGTCGAACACCGGGGAGCTGTTTTTT; CDR3aa: CASSQPRLASNTGELFF; d_gene: TRBD2; j_gene: TRBJ2-2; abundance: few; v_gene: TRBV3-1
CDR3nt: TGTGCCAGCAGTTTTCGCCTAGTGGGACTAGCGGGAGGGTCCACAGATACGCAGTATTTT; CDR3aa: CASSFRLVGLAGGSTDTQYF; d_gene: TRBD2; j_gene: TRBJ2-3; abundance: few; v_gene: TRBV27
CDR3nt: TGTGCCAGTTCCCGGGCCGACACCGGGGAGCTGTTTTTT; CDR3aa: CASSRADTGELFF; d_gene: .; j_gene: TRBJ2-2; abundance: .; v_gene: TRBV19
CDR3nt: TGCGCCAGCAGCTTGGCAGGGTTTAGCTCCTACAATGAGCAGTTCTTC; CDR3aa: CASSLAGFSSYNEQFF; d_gene: .; j_gene: TRBJ2-1; abundance: .; v_gene: TRBV5-1
CDR3nt: TGTGCCAGCAGTTACTCAGCGGGGGGGCCAGAGACCCAGTACTTC; CDR3aa: CASSYSAGGPETQYF; d_gene: TRBD2; j_gene: TRBJ2-5; abundance: few; v_gene: TRBV6-5
CDR3nt: TGTGCCAGCAGTTACAATTCAGCCTTGAGCAATCAGCCCCAGCATTTT; CDR3aa: CASSYNSALSNQPQHF; d_gene: .; j_gene: TRBJ1-5; abundance: .; v_gene: TRBV6-2/TRBV6-3
CDR3nt: TGCAGTGCTCAGACGGGGACCGGGGAGCTGTTTTTT; CDR3aa: CSAQTGTGELFF; d_gene: .; j_gene: TRBJ2-2; abundance: .; v_gene: TRBV20-1
CDR3nt: TGTGTCAGCAGCTTAGGAGCGGGTCTCCTAGAGACCCAGTACTTC; CDR3aa: CVSSLGAGLLETQYF; d_gene: .; j_gene: TRBJ2-5; abundance: .; v_gene: TRBV7-9
CDR3nt: TGTGCCAGCAGCCCGGGACAGGGCGCATCCTTCTTC; CDR3aa: CASSPGQGASFF; d_gene: TRBD1; j_gene: TRBJ1-2; abundance: few; v_gene: TRBV11-3
CDR3nt: TGTGCCAGCAGCTTGGACAGGACAAATAATTCACCCCTCCACTTT; CDR3aa: CASSLDRTNNSPLHF; d_gene: TRBD1; j_gene: TRBJ1-6; abundance: .; v_gene: TRBV6-1
CDR3nt: TGTGCCACCAGCAGGAGACTAGCGGGGGCCTCGGGCACCGGGGAGCTGTTTTTT; CDR3aa: CATSRRLAGASGTGELFF; d_gene: TRBD2; j_gene: TRBJ2-2; abundance: .; v_gene: TRBV15
CDR3nt: TGTGCCAGCAGTTACGCGGCGACGGGGCAGCCCCAGCATTTT; CDR3aa: CASSYAATGQPQHF; d_gene: .; j_gene: TRBJ1-5; abundance: .; v_gene: TRBV6-5
CDR3nt: TGTGCCAGTAGTACCCTCCCGGGACAGGGGTTTGATGGCTACACCTTC; CDR3aa: CASSTLPGQGFDGYTF; d_gene: TRBD1; j_gene: TRBJ1-2; abundance: .; v_gene: TRBV19
CDR3nt: TGTGCCAGCTCACCAGGGCTAACAGGTTCTCTTCTGAACACTGAAGCTTTCTTT; CDR3aa: CASSPGLTGSLLNTEAFF; d_gene: .; j_gene: TRBJ1-1; abundance: .; v_gene: TRBV18
CDR3nt: TGCGCCAGCAGTACGACACGCACCTCTGGAAACACCATATATTTT; CDR3aa: CASSTTRTSGNTIYF; d_gene: .; j_gene: TRBJ1-3; abundance: .; v_gene: TRBV10-2
CDR3nt: TGTGCCAGCAGCATACGACCCTCTCTCGGTCAAGCTTTCTTT; CDR3aa: CASSIRPSLGQAFF; d_gene: .; j_gene: TRBJ1-1; abundance: medium-sized; v_gene: TRBV6-1
CDR3nt: TGCAGTGCTAGGTTACGGGGCGGGATTGGGACGGGCTATGGCTACACCTTC; CDR3aa: CSARLRGGIGTGYGYTF; d_gene: .; j_gene: TRBJ1-2; abundance: few; v_gene: TRBV20-1
CDR3nt: TGTGCCGCCCCAATAAAATCTAGCGGGCCCAGCTCCTACGAGCAGTACTTC; CDR3aa: CAAPIKSSGPSSYEQYF; d_gene: TRBD2; j_gene: TRBJ2-7; abundance: .; v_gene: TRBV24-1
CDR3nt: TGTGCCAGCAGTTTCGTCTCAGGCGGCAATCAGCCCCAGCATTTT; CDR3aa: CASSFVSGGNQPQHF; d_gene: .; j_gene: TRBJ1-5; abundance: medium-sized; v_gene: TRBV27
CDR3nt: TGCGCCAGCAGCTCTACCGACGACGCGGCGCGTAAGAACACCGGGGAGCTGTTTTTT; CDR3aa: CASSSTDDAARKNTGELFF; d_gene: .; j_gene: TRBJ2-2; abundance: .; v_gene: TRBV5-1
CDR3nt: TGTGCCACCAGTCGGACAGGCGGAACCTACAATGAGCAGTTCTTC; CDR3aa: CATSRTGGTYNEQFF; d_gene: TRBD1; j_gene: TRBJ2-1; abundance: large; v_gene: TRBV24-1